Listed below are T cell receptor beta chains from one sample, sequenced in a study of T cell responses to AZD1222 COVID-19 vaccine. Produced via immunoSEQ multiplex PCR; TCRdb's table is partial and in-frame only. The table has about 120,000 clones, approximately 85% seen once. Sequenced here: peripheral blood, sampled on day 0 of AZD1222 vaccination. Source of these receptors: an adult in good health. CDR3s include the opening cysteine and the closing phenylalanine or tryptophan. A D gene is named only where the DNA matches it firmly. Clone size is shown for a subset of rows, as once, few, many or a class of expanded clone.

clone size	D gene	V gene	J gene	CDR3 DNA	CDR3 protein
-	-	TRBV18	TRBJ2-1	TGTGCCAGCTCCCCTTTCGGGGCCCGCAAGGGGAATGAGCAGTTCTTC	CASSPFGARKGNEQFF
-	TRBD2	TRBV6-5	TRBJ2-7	TGTGCCAGCAGCGCGGGGGTCGGGCCCTACGAGCAGTACTTC	CASSAGVGPYEQYF
-	TRBD2	TRBV30	TRBJ2-5	TGTGCCTGGAGTCCCGGGACTAGCGAGACCCAGTACTTC	CAWSPGTSETQYF
-	-	TRBV13	TRBJ1-2	TGTGCCAGCAGCCTAGACCTCAGGGAACGCTATGGCTACACCTTC	CASSLDLRERYGYTF
-	-	TRBV6-5	TRBJ2-1	TGTGCCACCACTACTTCCCATAGCGTTAATGAGCAGTTCTTC	CATTTSHSVNEQFF
few	TRBD1	TRBV28	TRBJ1-3	TGTGCCAGCAGGCCCGGGACAGGGGGCGTTCGAAACACCATATATTTT	CASRPGTGGVRNTIYF
-	TRBD2	TRBV5-1	TRBJ2-5	TGCGCCAGCAGCTTGGGACTAGCGGGGGGGATCGAAGAGACCCAGTACTTC	CASSLGLAGGIEETQYF
-	-	TRBV2	TRBJ1-2	TGTGCCAGCAGATTGGGCAGTTCTAACTATGGCTACACCTTC	CASRLGSSNYGYTF
once	TRBD1	TRBV5-1	TRBJ2-3	TGCGCCAGCAGCCCGGGGGCGGACAGGGGAAATACGCAGTATTTT	CASSPGADRGNTQYF
-	-	TRBV6-5	TRBJ1-1	TGTGCCAGCAGTTTCTCGTTGACAGGCTCACCTACTGAAGCTTTCTTT	CASSFSLTGSPTEAFF
few	TRBD1	TRBV29-1	TRBJ2-7	TGCAGCGTACGACAGGGTCCTTACGAGCAGTACTTC	CSVRQGPYEQYF
few	-	TRBV5-1	TRBJ2-1	TGCGCCAGCAGCTTGTTCGGCGCTGGGGGGCCAAATGAGCAGTTCTTC	CASSLFGAGGPNEQFF
-	-	TRBV30	TRBJ1-3	TGTGCCTGGAGGACGGCTGGAGGAAACACCATATATTTT	CAWRTAGGNTIYF
-	-	TRBV14	TRBJ1-1	TGTGCCAGCAGCCCAGTGCAGGGACAAATGAACACTGAAGCTTTCTTT	CASSPVQGQMNTEAFF
once	TRBD1	TRBV6-5	TRBJ1-2	TGTGCCAGCAGCTCGGGACAGGTTTATGGCTACACCTTC	CASSSGQVYGYTF
-	TRBD1	TRBV28	TRBJ1-2	TGTGCCAGCAGTTCAGGGACAGGGGGCGTTTATGGCTACACCTTC	CASSSGTGGVYGYTF
-	-	TRBV6-2/TRBV6-3	TRBJ1-1	TGTGCCAGCAGTCGCCTGACAGAGAACACTGAAGCTTTCTTT	CASSRLTENTEAFF
-	TRBD1	TRBV4-1	TRBJ2-3	TGCGCCAGCAGTCCCGGACAGGGTATGGATACGCAGTATTTT	CASSPGQGMDTQYF
-	-	TRBV9	TRBJ2-1	TGTGCCAGCAGCGCCAGGGAGAGCTCCTACAATGAGCAGTTCTTC	CASSARESSYNEQFF
-	-	TRBV28	TRBJ1-5	TGTGCCAGCAGTTCCCTATTTGGGGGAAATCAGCCCCAGCATTTT	CASSSLFGGNQPQHF
-	-	TRBV3-1/TRBV3-2	TRBJ2-5	TGTGCCAGCAGCCGAGCTCGGGGGCCCCAAGAGACCCAGTACTTC	CASSRARGPQETQYF
-	TRBD1	TRBV3-1/TRBV3-2	TRBJ1-2	TGTGCCAGCAGCCCGGTGGGGACAGGGGAATTCTATGGCTACACCTTC	CASSPVGTGEFYGYTF
-	TRBD1	TRBV19	TRBJ2-3	TGTGCCAGTTCCGGGACAGGGTTGGCAGATACGCAGTATTTT	CASSGTGLADTQYF
-	TRBD2	TRBV6-2/TRBV6-3	TRBJ2-2	TGTGCCAGCAGCCGCGGGGGGGGCACCGGGGAGCTGTTTTTT	CASSRGGGTGELFF
once	-	TRBV4-2	TRBJ1-3	TGTGCCAGCAGCCAAGCTCAAGGTGCAGCCCGGGGAAACACCATATATTTT	CASSQAQGAARGNTIYF
few	TRBD2	TRBV4-3	TRBJ2-7	TGCGCCAGCAGCCAAGAACGCGGGGGTGGGTACGAGCAGTACTTC	CASSQERGGGYEQYF
many	-	TRBV20-1	TRBJ2-7	TGCAGTGCCAGTGGGACTTTCGACGAGCAGTACTTC	CSASGTFDEQYF
-	-	TRBV2	TRBJ1-6	TGTGCCAGCAGTGAAGCGGCAGGGGCGGGTTCACCCCTCCACTTT	CASSEAAGAGSPLHF
-	-	TRBV28	TRBJ2-3	TGTGCCAGCAGTTTGAGTCGCCGTGCAACAGATACGCAGTATTTT	CASSLSRRATDTQYF
-	-	TRBV30	TRBJ1-2	TGTGCCTGGAGTGGGGGGGCCTATGGCTACACCTTC	CAWSGGAYGYTF
-	-	TRBV4-1	TRBJ1-5	TGCGCCAGCAGCCAAGGGGCGGGACAGCCCCAGCATTTT	CASSQGAGQPQHF
-	-	TRBV28	TRBJ1-6	TGTGCCAGCAGTCCCCCCGGGGGGGGTTACTATAATTCACCCCTCCACTTT	CASSPPGGGYYNSPLHF
-	TRBD1	TRBV9	TRBJ1-2	TGTGCCAGCAGCGGCCGGGACAGCCTAATGAGGGTCTATGGCTACACCTTC	CASSGRDSLMRVYGYTF
few	-	TRBV9	TRBJ2-7	TGTGCCAGCAGCGTAGATGGGGGGGCCATGATGGAGCAGTACTTC	CASSVDGGAMMEQYF
-	-	TRBV28	TRBJ1-3	TGTGCCAGCATGGAAGGGCGCCAGACCACCATATATTTT	CASMEGRQTTIYF
-	-	TRBV9	TRBJ1-3	TGTGCCAGCAGCGTAGATGGAGTGGGAAACACCATATATTTT	CASSVDGVGNTIYF
-	TRBD1	TRBV14	TRBJ2-3	TGTGCCAGCAGCCAACTAGGACAGGGGAGGGATACGCAGTATTTT	CASSQLGQGRDTQYF
once	TRBD2	TRBV28	TRBJ2-3	TGTGCCAGCACCCCCCAGGGACTAGCGGAAACAGATACGCAGTATTTT	CASTPQGLAETDTQYF
-	-	TRBV5-5	TRBJ1-4	TGTGCCAGCAGCTTGACAGGGTCAAAGGGAGTGGGCGAAAAACTGTTTTTT	CASSLTGSKGVGEKLFF
-	-	TRBV30	TRBJ1-1	TGTGCCTGGAGTGTAGAGGGGAACACTGAAGCTTTCTTT	CAWSVEGNTEAFF
-	-	TRBV6-2/TRBV6-3	TRBJ2-7	TGTGCCAGCAGTTACCGCGTCGACGAGCAGTACTTC	CASSYRVDEQYF
few	-	TRBV5-1	TRBJ2-7	TGCGCCAGCAGCGACCTAGCGGAGCAGTACTTC	CASSDLAEQYF
-	-	TRBV2	TRBJ1-1	TGTGCCAGCAGTTATTATACCCCGGGCACGGAAGCTTTCTTT	CASSYYTPGTEAFF
once	TRBD1	TRBV7-6	TRBJ1-1	TGTGCCAGCAGCCTAAGACAGGGTACGATGAACACTGAAGCTTTCTTT	CASSLRQGTMNTEAFF
-	-	TRBV28	TRBJ1-1	TGTGCCAGCAGTTTACTTGGAGGTGCGAACACTGAAGCTTTCTTT	CASSLLGGANTEAFF
-	TRBD1	TRBV5-6	TRBJ1-1	TGTGCCAGCAGCTCGGGACAGCACACTGAAGCTTTCTTT	CASSSGQHTEAFF
-	TRBD2	TRBV27	TRBJ2-5	TGTGCCAGCAGTTTAATGGCTAGCGGGGGGGCCGGTCGTGAGACCCAGTACTTC	CASSLMASGGAGRETQYF
-	-	TRBV3-1/TRBV3-2	TRBJ1-5	TGTGCCAGCAGCCAAGGGAGGTCAGAACGTCAGCCCCAGCATTTT	CASSQGRSERQPQHF
-	-	TRBV6-1	TRBJ2-2	TGTGCCAGCAGTGAATGGGTGGGCGGGGAGCTGTTTTTT	CASSEWVGGELFF
once	-	TRBV28	TRBJ1-1	TGTGCCAGCAGTTTTGCTGGGGGGATGAACACTGAAGCTTTCTTT	CASSFAGGMNTEAFF
-	-	TRBV10-3	TRBJ1-4	TGTGCCATCAGTGAGCGTGGGCAGGGTGAAAAACTGTTTTTT	CAISERGQGEKLFF
-	-	TRBV18	TRBJ1-5	TGTGCCAGCTCACCTAACGGCCGCAGCCACGGCGGCAATCAGCCCCAGCATTTT	CASSPNGRSHGGNQPQHF
few	-	TRBV27	TRBJ2-2	TGTGCCAGCAGTTTAGTTGCCCACAGAGGGGAGCTGTTTTTT	CASSLVAHRGELFF
-	-	TRBV5-6	TRBJ2-5	TGTGCCAGCAGCTTGGTCGAACAAGAGACCCAGTACTTC	CASSLVEQETQYF
-	-	TRBV7-9	TRBJ1-1	TGTGCCAGCAAATCCCCGAGGTCTTCTTCTGAAGCTTTCTTT	CASKSPRSSSEAFF
few	-	TRBV28	TRBJ2-1	TGTGCCAGCAGTCTACCACGGCAGGGGGAGCAGTTCTTC	CASSLPRQGEQFF
-	-	TRBV9	TRBJ1-6	TGTGCCAGCAGCCCCGGCTGGGGGAAGGATTCACCCCTCCACTTT	CASSPGWGKDSPLHF
-	-	TRBV28	TRBJ1-2	TGTGCCAGCAGTCAGGGCCGAACCAAAAGGGGCTACACCTTC	CASSQGRTKRGYTF
-	TRBD1	TRBV5-1	TRBJ2-7	TGCGCCAGCAGCTTGAACTCCGGGACAGGCCCCTACGAGCAGTACTTC	CASSLNSGTGPYEQYF
-	TRBD1	TRBV2	TRBJ2-3	TGTGCCAGCAGGCGCGGACAGGGACGGGAAGATACGCAGTATTTT	CASRRGQGREDTQYF